A single sample gave rise to the 18 T cell receptor beta chains below, sequenced in a study of blood T cells in healthy people across ages. Next came a second PCR, run for roughly 6 to 11 cycles, which used a sample-barcoded 5' primer along with a J-beta primer mix. Each CDR3 protein is one row after TCRdb ran MiXCR on the 5' RACE reads. The sample holds 1,300,000 or so distinct CDR3 sequences, roughly 60% seen once. Sample: blood. The receptors were gathered from a man between 18 and 29 years old in good health.

The chain couples TRBV29-1 to TRBJ1-2; D gene ambiguous. Trimming pared 3 bases from V and 5 bases from J, leaving 16 bases between. CDR1 is SQVTM, CDR2 ANQGSEA, per germline. This CDR3 contains 14 residues. The CDR3 reads CSVDNTSYLYGYTF. The CDR3 bases are TGCAGCGTTGATAACACCAGTTATTTATATGGCTACACCTTC.

This chain uses TRBV20-1 with TRBJ2-1, with D unresolved. This CDR3 contains 16 residues. Germline-derived CDR1 and CDR2 are DFQATT and SNEGSKA (reference sequence). V lost 3 bases to trimming and J lost 5 bases, with 20 bases between them. The CDR3 loop reads CSARIFRGSRDNEQFF. For the CDR3, the DNA is TGCAGTGCTAGGATATTTCGAGGATCGCGAGACAATGAGCAGTTCTTC.

The chain combines TRBV5-5 with TRBJ2-1; D remains unclear. Deletions cut 0 bases from V and 6 bases from J, with 7 bases between. Looked up from germline, CDR1 is SGHKS and CDR2 is YYEKEE (reference sequence). This CDR3 has 13 residues. The CDR3 DNA reads as TGTGCCAGCAGCTTGGGACATAGCAATGAGCAGTTCTTC. Encoded protein: CASSLGHSNEQFF.

CDR3 in amino acids: CASSFLGRDGETQYF. CDR3 DNA sequence: TGTGCCAGCAGTTTTTTGGGGCGGGACGGGGAGACCCAGTACTTC. The rearrangement joins TRBV12-3 or TRBV12-4 to TRBJ2-5; D is perhaps TRBD2 (6 bases). V lost 3 bases and J 5 bases, leaving 16 bases between the germline ends. This CDR3 spans 15 amino acids.

This chain uses TRBV29-1 with TRBJ2-1, with 9 bases lining up with TRBD2. The CDR3 covers 12 residues. J gave up 15 bases and V 8 bases, and 14 bases lay outside the gene matches. Germline-derived CDR1 and CDR2 are SQVTM and ANQGSEA. The CDR3, as DNA: TGCAGCCACCGGACTAGCGCCCTAGGGGTGTTCTTC. Its translation: CSHRTSALGVFF.

The rearrangement uses TRBV7-2 and TRBJ2-5, with 8 bases matching TRBD2. The CDR3 spans 19 residues. The V gene end was trimmed by 3 bases and the J gene end by 0 bases; junction bases not matched to a gene: 15. Germline CDR1 SGHTA, CDR2 FQGNSA. The CDR3 DNA reads TGTGCCAGCAGCTTGGTCACGGGCGGGGGGTCCATGTACCAAGAGACCCAGTACTTC. It translates to CASSLVTGGGSMYQETQYF.

As for this clonotype: At one boundary the junction diverges from the germline segment, which might be a read error. The rearrangement links TRBV4-1 to TRBJ2-4; the D gene is possibly TRBD2 (6 bases). Germline V gene sequence: CDR1 MGHRA, CDR2 YSYEKL. The CDR3 totals 12 residues. In nucleotides, the CDR3 is TGCGCCAGCAGCCAAGACACGCTAGCGATGTATTTC. This sequence encodes CASSQDTLAMYF.

The chain is built from TRBV5-1 and TRBJ2-7; D is tentatively TRBD1 or TRBD2 (6 bases each). The J call may be in error: the DNA end matches TRBJ2-4 better. This CDR3 region has 14 residues. CDR1 is SGHRS and CDR2 is YFSETQ in the germline V gene. The CDR3 sequence is CASSTRGEKNIQYF. In DNA form, the CDR3 reads TGCGCCAGCAGCACTAGGGGGGAGAAAAACATTCAGTACTTC.

The chain combines TRBV20-1 with TRBJ2-7, with a tentative D call TRBD1 (5 bases). Trimming left V 5 bases short and J 0 bases short, with 17 bases between. Germline assignment: CDR1 DFQATT and CDR2 SNEGSKA (reference sequence). The CDR3 has 15 residues. This chain's CDR3 is CSASGPMAVSYEQYF. CDR3 nucleotide sequence: TGCAGTGCTTCAGGGCCCATGGCGGTCTCCTACGAGCAGTACTTC.

Turning to this clonotype: A junction boundary mismatches the germline segment, possibly from a read error. The chain combines TRBV30 with TRBJ2-5, with D possibly TRBD2 on 6 matching bases. The CDR3 is 11 amino acids. CDR1 and CDR2 (germline): GTSNPN, SVGIG (reference sequence). The DNA of the CDR3 is TGTGCCGGGAGGAGCCAAGAGACCCAGTACTTC. Translating gives CAGRSQETQYF. The full variable domain, with the rest looked up from reference TRBV30 and TRBJ2-5, is SQTIHQWPATLVQPVGSPLSLECTVEGTSNPNLYWYRQAAGRGLQLLFYSVGIGQISSEVPQNLSASRPQDRQFILSSKKLLLSDSGFYLCAGRSQETQYFGPGTRLLVL.

The chain joins TRBV20-1 to TRBJ2-5; TRBD2 is a possible D gene (6 bases). The J call may not be correct, given that the DNA end is closer to TRBJ2-7. CDR1 is DFQATT and CDR2 is SNEGSKA in the germline V gene (reference sequence). The CDR3 is 15 amino acids. The CDR3 is CSASLDRGRTYEQYF. CDR3 nucleotide sequence: TGCAGTGCTAGTTTGGATCGGGGGAGGACGTACGAGCAGTACTTC.

This clonotype was seen only a few times. The chain carries TRBV7-9 and TRBJ2-7, with unresolved D. The ends were cut back, 6 bases at V and 0 bases at J, with 9 bases in the middle. The CDR3 runs to 13 residues. CDR1 and CDR2 from the germline V gene are SEHNR and FQNEAQ (reference sequence). CDR3 sequence: CASSLPISYEQYF. The CDR3, as DNA: TGTGCCAGCAGTTTACCCATCTCCTACGAGCAGTACTTC.

V is TRBV29-1 and J is TRBJ2-5; no clear D gene. The V gene's germline CDR1 is SQVTM and CDR2 ANQGSEA. The length of the CDR3 is 12 residues. V was shortened by 7 bases and J by 3 bases, with 12 bases between the two germline ends. The CDR3 is CSAGRVEETQYF. The CDR3 nucleotides read TGCAGCGCGGGCCGGGTGGAAGAGACCCAGTACTTC.

The chain has TRBV5-1 and TRBJ1-1; D is uncertain. The length of the CDR3 is 16 residues. Per germline, CDR1 SGHRS and CDR2 YFSETQ. With 0 bases removed from V and 1 base from J, the gap between germline ends came to 13 bases. The CDR3, as DNA: TGCGCCAGCAGCTTGGTGGTGCAGGCCAGGAACACTGAAGCTTTCTTT. This gives the protein CASSLVVQARNTEAFF.

This clonotype was recorded at least ten times. This chain uses TRBV11-2 with TRBJ2-1, with TRBD2 matching 8 bases. Germline CDR1 SGHAT, CDR2 FQNNGV. This CDR3 is built from 14 residues. J was trimmed by 5 bases and V by 5 bases; bases with no gene match: 5. The CDR3 reads CASSPTGGNNEQFF. The CDR3 DNA reads as TGTGCCAGCAGCCCGACGGGGGGGAACAATGAGCAGTTCTTC. Filled out from reference TRBV11-2 and TRBJ2-1, the complete variable domain reads EAGVAQSPRYKIIEKRQSVAFWCNPISGHATLYWYQQILGQGPKLLIQFQNNGVVDDSQLPKDRFSAERLKGVDSTLKIQPAKLEDSAVYLCASSPTGGNNEQFFGPGTRLTVL.

The rearrangement links TRBV6-6 to TRBJ2-2, with D possibly TRBD2 on 5 matching bases. Trimming took off 8 bases at V and 7 bases at J, with 14 bases between the two ends. This CDR3 is 13 amino acids long. Germline loops: CDR1 MNHNY, CDR2 SVGAGI (reference sequence). CDR3 in DNA: TGTGCCAGCGTCTTTCGGGGAGACGGGGAGCTGTTTTTT. The encoded protein is CASVFRGDGELFF.

This rearrangement joins TRBV7-2 to TRBJ2-1, with TRBD1 identical over 7 bases. V trimming: 4 bases; J trimming: 4 bases; junction bases outside the gene matches: 7. The CDR3 spans 15 residues. Germline CDR1 SGHTA, CDR2 FQGNSA. CDR3 sequence reads: CASSSEGAWYNEQFF. The CDR3 DNA is TGTGCCAGCAGCTCCGAGGGGGCGTGGTACAATGAGCAGTTCTTC.

Here the CDR3 DNA reads TGCAGTGCTCCGAAGAGGGCTACCTTCACAGATACGCAGTATTTT. Amino acid sequence: CSAPKRATFTDTQYF. The chain couples TRBV20-1 to TRBJ2-3, with a tentative D call TRBD2 (5 bases). Trimming took off 5 bases at V and 2 bases at J, with 17 bases between the two ends. The length of the CDR3 is 15 residues. Germline V gene lookup returns CDR1 DFQATT and CDR2 SNEGSKA (reference sequence).